This TCR beta chain is from a study of blood T cell repertoires in COVID-19. Whole-study context: Both acute and convalescent COVID-19 samples were obtained from the United States, Italy and Spain. Sources were T cells, B-cell-depleted T cells, or PBMCs; the material itself was cDNA or gDNA.

Authors' methods: Reference gene primer amplification yielded estimated nucleated cell counts. The method was immunoSEQ multiplex PCR; TCRdb's version includes in-frame clones alone and lacks a portion of them. The V and J calls and clone size come from that table; D and trimming were worked out from the DNA. The data contain fewer than 85,000 clones, around 85% of them singletons. V shed 3 bases and J shed 5 bases, with 10 bases lying between them. This CDR3 is 13 amino acids long. Per germline, CDR1 SGHTA and CDR2 FQGNSA. Sequenced sample: peripheral blood. The rearrangement links TRBV7-2 to TRBJ2-5; D ambiguous. The clonotype was recovered from a man in his fifties or sixties with acute or convalescent COVID-19. CDR3 nucleotide sequence: TGTGCCAGCAGCTTTCAGTCTGGCGAGACCCAGTACTTC. The encoded protein is CASSFQSGETQYF.